This TCR beta chain was retrieved from a study of T cells after yellow fever vaccination. Study-level points and caveats: Though weaker, the secondary response peaked faster, on day 5 versus 15.

TCR cDNA was made by 5'RACE template switching, adding a universal primer site and UMIs. TCRdb itself ran the 5' RACE reads through MiXCR, one entry per CDR3 protein. The top ten hold around 15% of the sample, which has some 500,000 distinct CDR3 sequences, roughly 14% seen once. This clonotype came up a few times. The antigen remains undetermined. The receptor comes from a man aged 25 to 45 who received the YFV17D yellow fever vaccine. The sequenced sample was PBMCs, obtained on the day of the yellow fever booster vaccination.

The CDR3 nucleotides read TGTGCCAGCAGCAGCCCGCTAGACACTGGAAACACCATATATTTT. Translation: CASSSPLDTGNTIYF. This chain joins TRBV9 and TRBJ1-3; D uncertain. This CDR3 contains 15 residues. V dropped 4 bases and J dropped 2 bases, with 13 bases sitting between them. Germline CDR1 is SGDLS and CDR2 is YYNGEE. The complete variable domain, with remaining parts taken from reference TRBV9 and TRBJ1-3, reads DSGVTQTPKHLITATGQRVTLRCSPRSGDLSVYWYQQSLDQGLQFLIQYYNGEERAKGNILERFSAQQFPDLHSELNLSSLELGDSALYFCASSSPLDTGNTIYFGEGSWLTVV.